This TCR beta chain was observed in a study of cytomegalovirus exposure and HLA in healthy donors. On the study more broadly: A preliminary data release comprised 80 million to 95 million unique TCRs obtained from HLA-typed donors.

This CDR3 comprises 15 residues. Germline lookup yields CDR1 MNHNY and CDR2 SVGAGI (reference sequence). The junction had 8 bases not matched to a gene; V was cut back by 2 bases and J by 8 bases. Study-wide findings and caveats: Certain sequence variants were highly shared and formed a cluster, and this cluster was likely a sequencing artifact. In an earlier analysis, in roughly 580 donors, most V segments appeared productive either ~87% or ~30% of the time.

Vbeta (60) and Jbeta (13) primers were used in the PCR. Produced via immunoSEQ multiplex PCR; TCRdb's table is partial and in-frame only. The sample lists 110,000 to 150,000 clones; 60% to 85% were seen once. Note on this clone: The antigen is undetermined.

This chain joins TRBV6-6 and TRBJ1-4, with 7 nucleotides matching TRBD1. This TCR was sampled from a male donor in good health and CMV-seronegative. The sample was PBMCs. This CDR3 reads CASSYRQGEGEKLFF. CDR3 nucleotides: TGTGCCAGCAGTTACCGTCAGGGGGAAGGCGAAAAACTGTTTTTT.